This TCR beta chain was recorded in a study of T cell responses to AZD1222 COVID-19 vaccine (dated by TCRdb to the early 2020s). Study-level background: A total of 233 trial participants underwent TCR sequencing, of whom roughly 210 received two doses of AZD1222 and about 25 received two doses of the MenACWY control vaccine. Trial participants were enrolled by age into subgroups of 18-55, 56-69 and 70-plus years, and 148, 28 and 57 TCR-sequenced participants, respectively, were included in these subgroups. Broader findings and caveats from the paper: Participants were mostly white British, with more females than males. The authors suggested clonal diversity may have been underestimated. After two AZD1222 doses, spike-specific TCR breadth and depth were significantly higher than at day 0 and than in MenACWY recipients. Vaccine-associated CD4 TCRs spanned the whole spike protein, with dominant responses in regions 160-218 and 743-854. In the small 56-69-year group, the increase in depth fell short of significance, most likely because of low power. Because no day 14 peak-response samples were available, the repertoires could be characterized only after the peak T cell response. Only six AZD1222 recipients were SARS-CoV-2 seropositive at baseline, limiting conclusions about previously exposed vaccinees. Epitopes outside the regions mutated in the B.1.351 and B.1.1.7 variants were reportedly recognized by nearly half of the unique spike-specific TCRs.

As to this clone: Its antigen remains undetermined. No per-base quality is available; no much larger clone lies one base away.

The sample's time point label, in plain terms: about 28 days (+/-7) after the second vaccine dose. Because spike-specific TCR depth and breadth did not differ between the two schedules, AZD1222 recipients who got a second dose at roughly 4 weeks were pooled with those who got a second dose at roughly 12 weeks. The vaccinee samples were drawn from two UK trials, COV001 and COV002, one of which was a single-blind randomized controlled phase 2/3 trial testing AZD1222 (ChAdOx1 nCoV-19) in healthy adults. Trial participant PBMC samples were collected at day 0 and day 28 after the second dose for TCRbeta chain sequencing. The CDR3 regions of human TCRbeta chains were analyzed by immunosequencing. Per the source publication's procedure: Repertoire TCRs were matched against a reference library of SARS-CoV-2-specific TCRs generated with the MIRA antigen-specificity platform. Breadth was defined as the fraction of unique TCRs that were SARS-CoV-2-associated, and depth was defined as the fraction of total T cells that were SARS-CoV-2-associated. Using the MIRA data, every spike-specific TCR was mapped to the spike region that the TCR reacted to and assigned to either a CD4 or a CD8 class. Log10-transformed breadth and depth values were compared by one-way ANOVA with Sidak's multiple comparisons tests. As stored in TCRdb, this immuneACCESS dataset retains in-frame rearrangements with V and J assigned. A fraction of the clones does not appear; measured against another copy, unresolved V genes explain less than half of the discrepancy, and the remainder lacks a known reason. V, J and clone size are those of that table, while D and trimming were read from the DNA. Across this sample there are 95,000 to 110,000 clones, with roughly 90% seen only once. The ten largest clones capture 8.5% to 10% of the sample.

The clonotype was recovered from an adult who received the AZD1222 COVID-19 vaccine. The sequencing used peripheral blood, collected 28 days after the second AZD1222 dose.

The CDR3 has the sequence CASSQDVERGGYTF. The sequenced DNA: TGCGCCAGCAGCCAAGATGTGGAGCGGGGAGGCTACACCTTC. The sequence links TRBV4-3 to TRBJ1-2, with the D gene too uncertain to name. For CDR1 and CDR2, the germline V gene lists LGHNA and YSLEER. The germline ends are 13 bases apart after V is trimmed by 0 bases and J by 8 bases. The CDR3 contains 14 residues, cysteine and phenylalanine counted. Only the CDR3 portion is preserved as DNA: 42 bases, with reading frame beginning at the first base.